This T cell receptor beta chain was observed in a study of monozygotic twins with inflammatory bowel disease. The CDR3 consists of 14 residues. Germline V gene sequence: CDR1 SGHTA, CDR2 FQGNSA. Details on this clonotype: Its matching antigen is unknown.

The draw for each donor consisted of a single 2.5 ml blood sample. TCRdb reprocessed the 5' RACE reads, with one entry per CDR3 protein and no DNA. This table holds approximately 200,000 distinct CDR3 sequences. Whole-study findings and limits: Twins classed as concordant or discordant showed no difference in repertoire similarity, possibly from limited power. IBD-affected twins scored below their healthy co-twins in TCRbeta diversity (inverse Simpson). The analysis failed to separate different T cell subtypes.

V gene TRBV7-2 combines with J gene TRBJ2-5; the TCRdb D gene call, TRBD2, has no DNA to confirm it. Specimen: blood. This TCR came from a human donor with ulcerative colitis or Crohn's disease, or a healthy co-twin of an affected twin (not recorded which). CDR3 residues: CASSLGPSGGVQYF.